A selection of T cell receptor beta chains follows, all from one sample in a study of blood T cell repertoires in COVID-19. The protocol was immunoSEQ multiplex PCR, while the TCRdb copy is restricted to in-frame clones and leaves out a portion. The table includes 94,000 or so clones, more than 70% detected once. Sample: peripheral blood. The origin of the receptors is a woman aged 80 or older with active COVID-19. The CDR3 runs from the conserved cysteine through the conserved F or W. D genes are given only for firm matches. Size tells how often a clone was seen (once, few, many) or the class of an expanded clone, and some rows leave it out.

abundance,d_gene,j_gene,v_gene,CDR3nt,CDR3aa
.,TRBD2,TRBJ2-3,TRBV11-1,TGTGCCAGCAGCTTACCGCGACTAGCAATGGATACGCAGTATTTT,CASSLPRLAMDTQYF
once,.,TRBJ2-3,TRBV6-5,TGTGCCAGCAGTTACTCCCGGGTAGCGGGCACAGATACGCAGTATTTT,CASSYSRVAGTDTQYF
.,TRBD2,TRBJ2-1,TRBV29-1,TGCAGCTTCGGAGGGACTAGCGGACCCTTTTCCTACAATGAGCAGTTCTTC,CSFGGTSGPFSYNEQFF
.,TRBD2,TRBJ2-5,TRBV5-4,TGTGCCAGCAGCCCCCCGGGGACTAGCGGGAGAGCAGAGACCCAGTACTTC,CASSPPGTSGRAETQYF
.,.,TRBJ2-5,TRBV5-5,TGTGCCAGCAGCTTTTCGGGCGGAGAGGGGACCCAGTACTTC,CASSFSGGEGTQYF
few,.,TRBJ1-5,TRBV4-1,TGCGCCAGCAGCCAGCCCTCACCGGGGGGGAATCAGCCCCAGCATTTT,CASSQPSPGGNQPQHF
.,.,TRBJ1-5,TRBV18,TGTGCCAGCTCACCAGGATTTCAGGGAGGGCCCCAGCATTTT,CASSPGFQGGPQHF
.,TRBD2,TRBJ2-1,TRBV7-2,TGTGCCAGCAGCTTAGAACTAGCGGGAGGGTACAATGAGCAGTTCTTC,CASSLELAGGYNEQFF
.,.,TRBJ1-6,TRBV5-5,TGTGCCAGCAGCTTTCGGGGGGTAGGTTCACCCCTCCACTTT,CASSFRGVGSPLHF
.,.,TRBJ1-5,TRBV7-9,TGTGCCAGCAGCTTACCGCTCTCCTTAGTAAATAGCAATCAGCCCCAGCATTTT,CASSLPLSLVNSNQPQHF
.,.,TRBJ2-7,TRBV5-4,TGTGCCAGCAGCTTCCCTGGCAGGGGAGAAGAAGAGCAGTACTTC,CASSFPGRGEEEQYF
.,TRBD2,TRBJ2-2,TRBV7-2,TGTGCCAGCAGCCCGAGCGGGAGAGGCACCGGGGAGCTGTTTTTT,CASSPSGRGTGELFF
.,TRBD2,TRBJ2-1,TRBV2,TGTGCCAGTTATAGCGGGTACTCCTACAATGAGCAGTTCTTC,CASYSGYSYNEQFF
few,TRBD1,TRBJ1-2,TRBV4-1,TGCGCCAGCAGCCCGACAGGGTCCTTCTATGGCTACACCTTC,CASSPTGSFYGYTF
.,TRBD1,TRBJ1-2,TRBV19,TGTGCCAGCCAGGGACAGGGTCATGGCTACACCTTC,CASQGQGHGYTF
.,TRBD1,TRBJ2-7,TRBV11-1,TGTGCCAGCAGATGGACAGGGGGGAGCTACGAGCAGTACTTC,CASRWTGGSYEQYF
few,TRBD1,TRBJ2-7,TRBV28,TGTGCCAGCAGTCAGCTCGGGACAGAGGGCGAGCAGTACTTC,CASSQLGTEGEQYF
.,TRBD1,TRBJ1-3,TRBV7-9,TGTGCCAGCAGCTCGGGACAGAACTCTGGAAACACCATATATTTT,CASSSGQNSGNTIYF
.,.,TRBJ1-2,TRBV19,TGTGCCAGTAGTTTTCGACTCCTGAGCCGTGGGTATGGCTACACCTTC,CASSFRLLSRGYGYTF
.,.,TRBJ1-1,TRBV12-3/TRBV12-4,TGTGCCAGCAGTTTGTCCTTCGAAGCTTTCTTT,CASSLSFEAFF
.,TRBD2,TRBJ2-1,TRBV7-3,TGTGCCAGCAGCTTAAGGGGACTAGCGGCCTACAATGAGCAGTTCTTC,CASSLRGLAAYNEQFF
.,TRBD2,TRBJ2-7,TRBV15,TGTGCCACCAGCAGAGGTGGGAGGGCCTCCTACGAGCAGTACTTC,CATSRGGRASYEQYF
once,.,TRBJ1-5,TRBV28,TGTGCCAGCACCGCCACCCGACAGGTCTGGAGCAATCAGCCCCAGCATTTT,CASTATRQVWSNQPQHF
.,TRBD2,TRBJ2-1,TRBV18,TGTGCCAGCTCGGCGGGCGGGAGTTCCTACAATGAGCAGTTCTTC,CASSAGGSSYNEQFF
.,.,TRBJ2-1,TRBV21-1,TGTGCCAGCAGCAACGGGAGGGAGGAGCGAAATGAGCAGTTCTTC,CASSNGREERNEQFF
.,.,TRBJ1-5,TRBV20-1,TGCAGTGCTAGTCGGAGGGACAATCAGCCCCAGCATTTT,CSASRRDNQPQHF
.,.,TRBJ2-7,TRBV2,TGTGCCAGCAGTGACTTGACTAGCTCCTACGAGCAGTACTTC,CASSDLTSSYEQYF
.,TRBD2,TRBJ2-1,TRBV5-6,TGTGCCAGCAGCTCGAGGGTAGCGGGAGGGGTCTATGAGCAGTTCTTC,CASSSRVAGGVYEQFF
.,TRBD1,TRBJ1-1,TRBV28,TGTGCCAGCACCTCCCCCGGGACAGGGAGGGACACTGAAGCTTTCTTT,CASTSPGTGRDTEAFF
once,.,TRBJ1-3,TRBV7-8,TGTGCCAGCAGTCAAGCCGGAGTGAAGGGAAACACCATATATTTT,CASSQAGVKGNTIYF